This T cell receptor beta chain was sequenced for a study of cytomegalovirus exposure and HLA in healthy donors. CDR3 length: 13 amino acids. The germline V gene has CDR1 ENHRY and CDR2 SYGVKD. Primers: 60 Vbeta forward and 13 Jbeta reverse. Under the authors' procedure: About 83 million unique TCR beta chains, roughly 11 million shared, were counted in a later analysis. The data were produced by immunoSEQ multiplex PCR, yet TCRdb's version contains in-frame clones alone and is incomplete. The V and J calls and the clone size are those of that table, but D and trimming were determined from the DNA. The sample has over 150,000 clones, about 82% seen once. Whole-study results and caveats: Most TCR sequences were uncommon, yet certain public TCRs appeared in many donors. Per a later analysis, 16,951 TCR beta sequences showed association with HLA alleles at 0.05 false discovery rate.

As concerns this clone: Antigen unknown.

The sequencing input was PBMCs. The chain joins TRBV10-3 to TRBJ2-5; 7 nucleotides agree with TRBD2. TRBJ2-7 explains the end of the DNA better; the J call may be wrong. This TCR was recovered from a woman between 45 and 65 years old in good health and CMV-seropositive. This CDR3 is CAIKGAGPYEQYF. The CDR3 coding sequence is TGTGCCATCAAAGGAGCGGGGCCATACGAGCAGTACTTC.